This entry is about one TCR beta chain. This clone has just a few counts. This clone's antigen is unknown. It has no much larger one-base neighbor in the sample; base qualities were not kept. The time point label for this specimen denotes: roughly 24 weeks on oral tofacitinib. Explained via the paper, the treatment or condition label denotes: oral pan-JAK inhibitor, 5-10 mg twice daily. Lesional scalp punch biopsies and peripheral blood were obtained from alopecia areata patients. PBMCs were isolated by density centrifugation and stained for CD3, CD4 and CD8, after which CD4+ and CD8+ T cells were sorted on a FACSAria. Libraries were constructed by the immunoSEQ multiplex PCR assay. RNA was extracted from all samples and reverse transcribed into cDNA as template for TCR sequencing. First-strand cDNA was synthesized using SuperScript III with a 2:1 mix of oligo-dT and random hexamers. Amplification bias was assessed with a synthetic immune receptor repertoire, and residual bias was removed computationally. The authors processed their data as follows. Raw reads were preprocessed to remove errors, and CDR3 was defined by IMGT conventions from the conserved cysteine to phenylalanine. To get clonality, Shannon entropy was normalized by log2 of the number of productive unique TCRs and the result was subtracted from 1. Scalp TCRbeta sequences were cross-referenced with sorted blood CD4 and CD8 repertoires so that the CD4 or CD8 identity of scalp clones could be inferred. TCRdb's version of the immuneACCESS table is confined to in-frame rearrangements and falls short of the full clone set. An unresolved V gene accounts for under half of the shortfall where checked; the remainder is of unknown origin. From that table come the V and J calls and clone size; the DNA was used to work out D and trimming. This sample holds around 110,000 clones; 50% to 75% were observed only once. The ten largest clonotypes hold approximately 12% of the sample.

The data derive from a study of CD8+ T cells in alopecia areata (dated by TCRdb to 2016 to 2019). Study-wide context: Treated patients were enrolled in an open-label pilot trial of oral tofacitinib, 5 to 10 mg twice daily, for moderate-to-severe alopecia areata. Patients received tofacitinib for 6 to 18 months and were then followed off drug for 6 months to check for delayed response and recurrence. The SALT score, which quantifies the percentage of affected scalp surface area, was used to measure disease severity in treated patients. High-throughput TCRbeta sequencing was used to examine T cell clonal expansion in alopecia areata in both the C3H/HeJ mouse model and human patients. On the human side, TCRbeta sequencing was run on scalp tissue and on sorted CD4+ and CD8+ peripheral blood T cells from healthy controls and from alopecia areata patients with either patchy or totalis/universalis disease. Tofacitinib-treated patients had biopsies at baseline and at 4 and 24 weeks of treatment, with a later scalp biopsy in several patients. Scalp clonality was compared among normal scalp (n=4), patchy alopecia areata scalp (n=8), and alopecia totalis/universalis scalp (n=8). RNA was extracted with the PAXgene miRNA kit for fixed scalp, the miRNeasy kit for PBMCs, and the RNeasy kit for mouse skin. TCRbeta CDR3 regions were amplified by immunoSEQ multiplex PCR using 35 Vbeta forward and 13 Jbeta reverse primers.

Here is what the overall study found, with its caveats: During tofacitinib treatment, many expanded lesional clones remained in scalp and blood, and this persistence may partly explain relapse after treatment is stopped. The treated cohort was small, with a single nonresponder, so links between baseline CD8+ expansion and response need larger studies. Tofacitinib significantly decreased scalp clonality and the number of expanded CD8+ clones among the top 100 scalp clones. Shared TCR sequences between patients were less evident than in mice, which may be partly attributable to HLA diversity in the patient population. Higher clonality and more expanded CD8+ clones were observed in lesional scalp than in normal scalp, particularly in alopecia totalis/universalis, a finding suggestive of antigenic drive. Unlike mouse skin, which is dominated by gammadelta T cells, normal human skin has resident alphabeta T cells that are also sequenced, and this complicates analysis of the scalp TCR repertoire.

CDR1 SGDLS and CDR2 YYNGEE are derived from the germline V gene. The trim is 7 bases for V and 4 bases for J, with a gap of 14 bases between the germline ends. The CDR3 sequence holds 13 residues, the cysteine and phenylalanine included. Only CDR3 DNA is held: 39 bases, read in frame from base 1. The V gene is TRBV9 and the J gene is TRBJ1-2; TRBD1 is possibly the D segment (5 matching bases). This TCR was recovered from a human donor with alopecia areata. This material consisted of CD8+ T cells sorted from blood, taken at week 24, from a patient treated with tofacitinib. The sequence in DNA is TGTGCCAGCGGCCCCGGGGCTGGCTATGGCTACACCTTC. Translated, it reads CASGPGAGYGYTF.